This T cell receptor beta chain was recovered during a study of blood T cell repertoires in COVID-19. As for the study in general: Samples taken during acute and convalescent COVID-19 were collected in the United States, Italy and Spain. The analysed material was cDNA or gDNA that came from T cells, B-cell-depleted T cells, or PBMCs.

Per the authors' pipeline: Amplification from reference gene primers served as the basis for estimated nucleated cell counts. Only in-frame clones appear in the TCRdb table, and some are missing; sequencing was by immunoSEQ multiplex PCR. The V and J calls and the clone size are those of that table, but D and trimming were determined from the DNA. Of around 140,000 clones listed, about 90% are singletons. Germline V lookup: CDR1 MNHEY, CDR2 SMNVEV (reference sequence). Trimming removed 5 bases from V and 9 bases from J, with 34 bases in between. This CDR3 comprises 19 residues. This sequence originates from a man older than 75 with acute or convalescent COVID-19. V and J are TRBV27 and TRBJ2-5; a weak D match, TRBD2 (5 bases). Sequencing was carried out using peripheral blood. CDR3 residues: CASSPYSVRQERAQWAQYF. CDR3 in DNA: TGTGCCAGCAGTCCATACTCCGTTCGTCAAGAGAGGGCCCAGTGGGCCCAGTACTTC.